This T cell receptor (beta chain) was retrieved from a study of blood T cell repertoires in COVID-19 (dated by TCRdb to 2018 to 2020). Study-wide context: The collaborator samples originated in the United States, Italy and Spain and spanned the acute and convalescent phases of COVID-19. The material from the prospective study consisted of cDNA or gDNA derived from T cells, B-cell-depleted T cells, or PBMCs. Deeply sampled blood TCRbeta repertoires from subjects exposed to, actively infected with, or recovered from COVID-19 were included in the dataset. The repertoires were made available in a free public database intended to serve as a resource for research on the immune response to SARS-CoV-2. The samples were drawn from two sources: the first 160 participants of the ongoing ImmuneRACE study, and over 950 subjects contributed by 6 global collaborators. A de-identified subject ID, COVID-19 status, age in years and sex were almost always included in the sample metadata. HLA class I and class II types, where available, came from metadata supplied by the sample provider rather than from assay-based typing.

Collaborating institutions collected whole blood in K2EDTA tubes following their own protocols. For TCRbeta analysis, collaborators shipped samples as frozen whole blood, isolated PBMCs, or DNA extracted from either of those sample types. Measured from the cysteine to the phenylalanine, the CDR3 is 15 residues long. The sequence is cut down to CDR3 DNA, 45 bases in frame from base 1. After removal of 4 bases from V and 9 bases from J, the junction retains 12 bases not matched to a gene. CDR1 and CDR2, looked up from the germline V gene (reference sequence), are LNHNV and YYDKDF. General study outcomes and caveats: The quantity of clinical and demographic metadata differed by source and by participant and was supplied without curation.

Turning to this clone: No antigen is known for it. Nothing much larger sits one base from this clone, and base qualities are not available.

The immunoSEQ Assay, a bias-controlled multiplex PCR, was used to amplify TCRbeta CDR3 regions from genomic DNA. In the original analysis: Within the assay, amplification of reference gene primers was used to estimate how many nucleated cells each sample contained. Sequence reads were collapsed and filtered to measure the absolute abundance of every unique TCRbeta CDR3 rearrangement. For each sample, productive Simpson clonality was calculated as the square root of Simpson's diversity index across productive rearrangements. This immuneACCESS table, as held by TCRdb, lists in-frame sequences with V and J called but not all clones. Of the missing ones, under half trace to an unresolved V gene in checked studies; the others have no known cause. For V, J and clone size, that table is used; D and trimming come from the DNA. Here the sample has around 43,000 clones; roughly 87% occur a single time. 6.2% of the sample comes from the top ten.

Sequencing input: peripheral blood. The chain joins TRBV15 to TRBJ2-1, and 7 bases in between align with TRBD2. The clonotype comes from a human donor in a cohort sampled during active COVID-19. The encoded CDR3 is CATSTSGGSYSEQFF. DNA sequence: TGTGCCACCAGCACCAGCGGCGGGAGTTATAGTGAGCAGTTCTTC. Reference TRBV15 and TRBJ2-1 proteins supply the regions before and after the CDR3; the full variable domain is: DAMVIQNPRYQVTQFGKPVTLSCSQTLNHNVMYWYQQKSSQAPKLLFHYYDKDFNNEADTPDNFQSRRPNTSFCFLDIRSPGLGDTAMYLCATSTSGGSYSEQFFGPGTRLTVL.